Listed below are T cell receptor beta chains from one sample, sequenced in a study of cytomegalovirus exposure and HLA in healthy donors. Measured with immunoSEQ multiplex PCR; TCRdb has only the in-frame clones, and not every one. The table lists 150,000 or so clones, around 73% of them singletons. The sample was PBMCs. These receptors were taken from a female donor in good health and CMV-seronegative. The CDR3 runs from the conserved cysteine through the conserved F or W. The D gene is left open where the match is weak. Clone sizes are given selectively: once, few, many, or a class where the clone is expanded.

13	.	TRBJ1-1	TRBV9	once	TGTGCCAGCAGTGTGGGGGGGAGCACTGAAGCTTTCTTT	CASSVGGSTEAFF
15	.	TRBJ2-7	TRBV5-5	.	TGTGCCAGCAGCTTTGGAGGGCTTAGCTCCTACGAGCAGTACTTC	CASSFGGLSSYEQYF
15	TRBD2	TRBJ2-3	TRBV15	.	TGTGCCACCAGCAGGACTAGCGGGCATACAGATACGCAGTATTTT	CATSRTSGHTDTQYF
15	TRBD2	TRBJ2-1	TRBV19	once	TGTGCCAGTAAAAGGGGCGGGACTAACGGAAATGAGCAGTTCTTC	CASKRGGTNGNEQFF
13	.	TRBJ2-5	TRBV11-2	.	TGTGCCAGCAGCCAGGGAATCCTGAAGACCCAGTACTTC	CASSQGILKTQYF
16	TRBD2	TRBJ2-1	TRBV6-5	once	TGTGCCAGCAGCTACGGAGCGGGAGGACTCCCCAATGAGCAGTTCTTC	CASSYGAGGLPNEQFF
14	.	TRBJ1-3	TRBV10-3	.	TGTGCCATCAGCGGGTCGGAGAGGGGAAACACCATATATTTT	CAISGSERGNTIYF
13	TRBD2	TRBJ2-7	TRBV30	.	TGTGCCTGCCAGCGGGGCAGAACCTACGAGCAGTACTTC	CACQRGRTYEQYF
11	.	TRBJ2-5	TRBV29-1	few	TGCAGCGTTTATACCGGGGAGACCCAGTACTTC	CSVYTGETQYF
16	.	TRBJ2-5	TRBV5-1	.	TGCGCCAGCAGCTTGGGGGCAGGGAAAGGCCAAGAGACCCAGTACTTC	CASSLGAGKGQETQYF
15	.	TRBJ1-1	TRBV6-5	few	TGTGCCAGCAGTGGCCCGGGAGGAATAAACACTGAAGCTTTCTTT	CASSGPGGINTEAFF
11	.	TRBJ2-5	TRBV28	few	TGTGCCAGCAGTTCCACCCACTCCCAACACTTC	CASSSTHSQHF
16	.	TRBJ2-7	TRBV4-3	.	TGCGCCAGCAGCCAAGATGGTCCAGGGGGGACCTACGAGCAGTACTTC	CASSQDGPGGTYEQYF
15	.	TRBJ1-1	TRBV4-3	.	TGCGCCAGCAGCCAAGATTCGGCCAGGGACACTGAAGCTTTCTTT	CASSQDSARDTEAFF
15	TRBD1	TRBJ2-1	TRBV5-1	few	TGCGCCAGCGGAGGACAGGGGGCCGTCTACAATGAGCAGTTCTTC	CASGGQGAVYNEQFF
15	TRBD2	TRBJ2-1	TRBV7-6	.	TGTGCCAGCAGCTTAGGCCGACTAGCGCTGCATGAGCAGTTCTTC	CASSLGRLALHEQFF
12	.	TRBJ2-1	TRBV27	.	TGTGCCAGCAGTCCCCAGGGGGGTGAGCAGTTCTTC	CASSPQGGEQFF
13	.	TRBJ1-3	TRBV28	.	TGTGCCAGCAGGGGCTACTCTGGAAACACCATATATTTT	CASRGYSGNTIYF
15	.	TRBJ2-7	TRBV28	.	TGTGCCAGCAGTTTAGCTCGGGATTCTAGCGACGAGCAGTACTTC	CASSLARDSSDEQYF
15	TRBD1	TRBJ1-3	TRBV4-2	.	TGTGCCAGCAGCCGGCCCCCGGGACAGGGGGACACCATATATTTT	CASSRPPGQGDTIYF
13	.	TRBJ2-7	TRBV7-2	.	TGTGCCAGCAGCTTATCGGGCTCCTACGAGCAGTACTTC	CASSLSGSYEQYF
14	TRBD1	TRBJ2-3	TRBV7-3	.	TGTGCCAGCAAGTTGACAGGGGGTTCGGATACGCAGTATTTT	CASKLTGGSDTQYF
14	.	TRBJ2-7	TRBV27	.	TGTGCCAGCAGTTTTGGCGGGACCTTCTACGAGCAGTACTTC	CASSFGGTFYEQYF
13	.	TRBJ1-1	TRBV27	.	TGTGCCAGGGGGGTGAGCGATCGGACTAAAGCTTTCTTT	CARGVSDRTKAFF
14	.	TRBJ1-1	TRBV5-1	.	TGCGCCAGCAGGGCAGGGGCGACGAACACTGAAGCTTTCTTT	CASRAGATNTEAFF
15	.	TRBJ1-5	TRBV6-6	.	TGTGCCAGCAGTTTTCGGGGGAGCGGGAATCAGCCCCAGCATTTT	CASSFRGSGNQPQHF
16	TRBD2	TRBJ2-1	TRBV7-3	.	TGTGCCAGCAGCGCCACGGGACTAGCGGGACTCAAGGAGCAGTTCTTC	CASSATGLAGLKEQFF
14	.	TRBJ1-4	TRBV30	.	TGTGCCTGGAGAGACCGGGGACTCAGGGAAAAACTGTTTTTT	CAWRDRGLREKLFF
12	.	TRBJ2-5	TRBV6-6	.	TGTGCCAGCGGGGAGCGCCAAGAGACCCAGTACTTC	CASGERQETQYF
14	TRBD1	TRBJ2-1	TRBV7-3	.	TGTGCCAGCAGCTCGGACAGGGGGAACAATGAGCAGTTCTTC	CASSSDRGNNEQFF
15	TRBD2	TRBJ2-5	TRBV4-1	.	TGCGCCAGCAGCCAAGTCGGACTAGCGGAAGAGACCCAGTACTTC	CASSQVGLAEETQYF
16	TRBD1	TRBJ2-7	TRBV9	.	TGTGCCAGCAGCGTTCAAGGGACAGCCAGCTCCTACGAGCAGTACTTC	CASSVQGTASSYEQYF
15	.	TRBJ2-5	TRBV6-6	.	TGTGCCAGCACCCAAAACAGGGCTGGGGAAGGGACCCAGTACTTC	CASTQNRAGEGTQYF
13	.	TRBJ2-7	TRBV6-5	.	TGTGCCAGCCAAACAACCTTTCGGGACGAGCAGTACTTC	CASQTTFRDEQYF
17	.	TRBJ1-4	TRBV27	.	TGTGCCAGCAGTAACTCGGACAGACCGACAACTAATGAAAAACTGTTTTTT	CASSNSDRPTTNEKLFF
15	TRBD2	TRBJ2-5	TRBV5-6	.	TGTGCCAGCAGCTTGGTGACTAGCGGGAGAGAGACCCAGTACTTC	CASSLVTSGRETQYF
16	TRBD2	TRBJ2-3	TRBV7-8	.	TGTGCCAGCAGCCCCTGGGAGCGGGATAACACAGATACGCAGTATTTT	CASSPWERDNTDTQYF
16	.	TRBJ2-7	TRBV27	.	TGTGCCAGCAGTTTATCCTTTTCAGGGGATTCCTACGAGCAGTACTTC	CASSLSFSGDSYEQYF
14	.	TRBJ2-1	TRBV7-9	.	TGTGCCAGCAGCTTAGCTGGAGGGGTCAATGAGCAGTTCTTC	CASSLAGGVNEQFF
12	.	TRBJ1-2	TRBV19	.	TGTGCCAGTAGTATCGGGGAATATGGCTACACCTTC	CASSIGEYGYTF
16	TRBD2	TRBJ2-5	TRBV5-4	.	TGTGCCAGCAGCTTGGGAGCGGGAGGGCGAGAAGAGACCCAGTACTTC	CASSLGAGGREETQYF
11	.	TRBJ2-3	TRBV6-5	few	TGTGCCAGCAGATTACTAGGAACGCAGTATTTT	CASRLLGTQYF
15	TRBD1	TRBJ1-2	TRBV28	once	TGTGCCAGCAGTTCGATCTCCGGGACAGTCTATGGCTACACCTTC	CASSSISGTVYGYTF
15	.	TRBJ1-4	TRBV11-2	.	TGTGCCAGCAGCCGACTCAGGGGAGCTAATGAAAAACTGTTTTTT	CASSRLRGANEKLFF
15	TRBD1	TRBJ1-1	TRBV5-6	.	TGTGCCAGCAGCTCCGGACAGGGTTGGGACACTGAAGCTTTCTTT	CASSSGQGWDTEAFF
14	TRBD1	TRBJ1-5	TRBV27	.	TGTGCCAGCAGCAGGACAGGGGGCAATCAGCCCCAGCATTTT	CASSRTGGNQPQHF
17	TRBD2	TRBJ2-3	TRBV11-2	.	TGTGCCAGCAGCCAGAGGGACAGCGGGAGGAGCACAGATACGCAGTATTTT	CASSQRDSGRSTDTQYF
12	.	TRBJ2-2	TRBV2	once	TGTGCCAGCAGTTTCAGGGGCGGGGAGCTGTTTTTT	CASSFRGGELFF
15	.	TRBJ1-4	TRBV7-2	.	TGTGCCAGCAGCTTCCAGGGGAGACGGGATGAAAAACTGTTTTTT	CASSFQGRRDEKLFF
17	.	TRBJ2-7	TRBV21-1	.	TGTGCCAGCAGCAGACAAATCCGGGACAACCCTCGAGGGGAGCAGTACTTC	CASSRQIRDNPRGEQYF
17	.	TRBJ1-2	TRBV28	.	TGTGCCAGCAGTTTAACGGGGTGGACAGATCCAAGGGATGGCTACACCTTC	CASSLTGWTDPRDGYTF
14	TRBD2	TRBJ2-3	TRBV29-1	.	TGCAGCGTCGACGGGGCGGGGGTCACAGATACGCAGTATTTT	CSVDGAGVTDTQYF
17	TRBD2	TRBJ2-1	TRBV5-6	.	TGTGCCAGCAGCTTGTTCCCGGCAGGGAGGGCCTACAATGAGCAGTTCTTC	CASSLFPAGRAYNEQFF
14	.	TRBJ1-4	TRBV2	.	TGTGCCAGCAGGTGGAGGGGGGGAGATGAAAAACTGTTTTTT	CASRWRGGDEKLFF